This entry describes one TCR beta chain. The data belong to a study of blood T cell repertoires in COVID-19. Produced via immunoSEQ multiplex PCR; TCRdb's table is partial and in-frame only. This sample has approximately 190,000 clones, with around four fifths found just once. There are 19 residues in the CDR3. Germline-derived CDR1 and CDR2 are SEHNR and FQNEAQ (reference sequence). V trimming: 5 bases; J trimming: 0 bases; junction bases outside the gene matches: 9. The TCR sequence derives from a human donor in a cohort sampled during active COVID-19. This chain uses TRBV7-9 with TRBJ2-6; 11 bases line up with TRBD1. Sequenced sample: peripheral blood. As DNA, the CDR3 is TGTGCCAGCAGCCCCTCTCTCGGGACAGGGGGCTCTGGGGCCAACGTCCTGACTTTC. This sequence encodes CASSPSLGTGGSGANVLTF.